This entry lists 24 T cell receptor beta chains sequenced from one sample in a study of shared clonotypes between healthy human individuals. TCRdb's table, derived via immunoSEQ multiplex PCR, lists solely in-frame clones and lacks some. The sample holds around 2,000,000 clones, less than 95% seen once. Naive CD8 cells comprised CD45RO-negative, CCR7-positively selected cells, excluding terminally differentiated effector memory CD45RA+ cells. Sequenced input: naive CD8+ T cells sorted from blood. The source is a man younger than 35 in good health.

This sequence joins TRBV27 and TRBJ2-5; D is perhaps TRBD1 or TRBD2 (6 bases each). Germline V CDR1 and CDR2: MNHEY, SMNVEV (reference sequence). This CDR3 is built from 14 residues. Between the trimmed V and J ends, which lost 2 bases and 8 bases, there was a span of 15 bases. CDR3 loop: CASSLRTDGGTQYF. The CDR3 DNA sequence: TGTGCCAGCAGTTTAAGGACAGACGGGGGAACCCAGTACTTC.

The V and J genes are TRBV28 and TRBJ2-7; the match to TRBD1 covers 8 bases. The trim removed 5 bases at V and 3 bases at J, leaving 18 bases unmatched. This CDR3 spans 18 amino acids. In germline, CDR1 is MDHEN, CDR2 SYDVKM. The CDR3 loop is CASSIRWTGNNVYYEQYF. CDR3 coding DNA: TGTGCCAGCAGTATCCGTTGGACAGGGAATAATGTGTACTACGAGCAGTACTTC.

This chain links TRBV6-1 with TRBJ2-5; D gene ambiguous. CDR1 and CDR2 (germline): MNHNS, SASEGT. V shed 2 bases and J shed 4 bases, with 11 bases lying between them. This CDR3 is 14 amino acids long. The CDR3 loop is CASSEPPGGETQYF. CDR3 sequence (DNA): TGTGCCAGCAGTGAACCCCCGGGCGGAGAGACCCAGTACTTC.

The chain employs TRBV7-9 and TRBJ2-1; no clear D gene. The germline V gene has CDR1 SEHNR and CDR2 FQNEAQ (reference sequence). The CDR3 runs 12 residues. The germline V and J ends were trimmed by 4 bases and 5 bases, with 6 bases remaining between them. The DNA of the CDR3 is TGTGCCAGCAGCTCTAACAACAATGAGCAGTTCTTC. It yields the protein CASSSNNNEQFF.

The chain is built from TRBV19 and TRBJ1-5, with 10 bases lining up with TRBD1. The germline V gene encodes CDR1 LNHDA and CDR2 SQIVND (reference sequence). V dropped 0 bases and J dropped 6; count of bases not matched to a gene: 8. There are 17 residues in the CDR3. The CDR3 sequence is CASSIDLIGTGVQPQHF. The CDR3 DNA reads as TGTGCCAGTAGTATAGATCTAATCGGGACAGGGGTTCAGCCCCAGCATTTT.

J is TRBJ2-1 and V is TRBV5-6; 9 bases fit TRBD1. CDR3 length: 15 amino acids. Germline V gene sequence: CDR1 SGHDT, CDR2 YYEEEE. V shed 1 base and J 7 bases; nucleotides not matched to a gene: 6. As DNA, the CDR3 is TGTGCCAGCAGCTTGCTACAGGGGGCGTCAAATGAGCAGTTCTTC. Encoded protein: CASSLLQGASNEQFF. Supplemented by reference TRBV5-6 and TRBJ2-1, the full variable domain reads DAGVTQSPTHLIKTRGQQVTLRCSPKSGHDTVSWYQQALGQGPQFIFQYYEEEERQRGNFPDRFSGHQFPNYSSELNVNALLLGDSALYLCASSLLQGASNEQFFGPGTRLTVL.

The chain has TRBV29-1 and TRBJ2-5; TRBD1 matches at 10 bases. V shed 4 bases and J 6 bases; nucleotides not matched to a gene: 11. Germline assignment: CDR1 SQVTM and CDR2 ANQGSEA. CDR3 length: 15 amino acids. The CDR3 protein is CSVAFWDRGLQTQYF. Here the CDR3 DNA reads TGCAGCGTTGCATTCTGGGACAGGGGCCTCCAGACCCAGTACTTC.

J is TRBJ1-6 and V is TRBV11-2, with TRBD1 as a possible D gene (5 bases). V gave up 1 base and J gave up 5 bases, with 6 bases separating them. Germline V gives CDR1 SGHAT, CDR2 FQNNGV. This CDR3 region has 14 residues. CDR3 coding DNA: TGTGCCAGCAGCTTAGTGGGGGATAATTCACCCCTCCACTTT. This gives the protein CASSLVGDNSPLHF.

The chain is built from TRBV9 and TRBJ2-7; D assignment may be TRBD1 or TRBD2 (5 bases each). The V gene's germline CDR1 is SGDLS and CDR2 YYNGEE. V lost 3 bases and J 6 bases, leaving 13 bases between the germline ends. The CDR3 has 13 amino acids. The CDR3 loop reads CASSDRDASEQYF. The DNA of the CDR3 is TGTGCCAGCAGCGACCGGGACGCCTCCGAGCAGTACTTC.

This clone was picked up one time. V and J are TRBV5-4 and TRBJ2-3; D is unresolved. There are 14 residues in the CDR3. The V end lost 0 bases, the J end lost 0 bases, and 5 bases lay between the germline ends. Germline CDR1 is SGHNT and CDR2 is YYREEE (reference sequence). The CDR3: CASSLEVSTDTQYF. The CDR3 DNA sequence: TGTGCCAGCAGCTTGGAGGTCAGCACAGATACGCAGTATTTT.

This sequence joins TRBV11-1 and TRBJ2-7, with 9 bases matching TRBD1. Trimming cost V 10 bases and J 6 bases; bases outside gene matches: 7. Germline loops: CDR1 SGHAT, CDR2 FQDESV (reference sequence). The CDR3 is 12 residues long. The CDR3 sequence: CATRTTGGEQYF. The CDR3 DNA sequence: TGTGCCACGCGGACGACAGGGGGCGAGCAGTACTTC.

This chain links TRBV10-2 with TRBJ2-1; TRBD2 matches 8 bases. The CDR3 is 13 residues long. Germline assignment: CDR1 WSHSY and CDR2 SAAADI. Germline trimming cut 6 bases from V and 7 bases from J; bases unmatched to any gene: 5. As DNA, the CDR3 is TGCGCCAGCAGCCCCCTAGCGGGTAATGAGCAGTTCTTC. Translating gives CASSPLAGNEQFF.

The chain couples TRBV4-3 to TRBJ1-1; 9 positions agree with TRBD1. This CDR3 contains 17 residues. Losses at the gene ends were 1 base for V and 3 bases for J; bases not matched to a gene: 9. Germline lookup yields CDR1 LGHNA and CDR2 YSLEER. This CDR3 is CASSQVRTGELDTEAFF. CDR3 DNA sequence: TGCGCCAGCAGCCAAGTAAGGACAGGGGAGTTAGACACTGAAGCTTTCTTT.

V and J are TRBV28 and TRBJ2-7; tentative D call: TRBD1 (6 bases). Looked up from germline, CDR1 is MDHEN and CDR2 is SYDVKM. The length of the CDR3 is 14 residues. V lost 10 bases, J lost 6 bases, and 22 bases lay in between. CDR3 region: CAIRRAGVAFEQYF. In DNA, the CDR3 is TGTGCCATCCGCCGGGCAGGGGTAGCTTTCGAGCAGTACTTC.

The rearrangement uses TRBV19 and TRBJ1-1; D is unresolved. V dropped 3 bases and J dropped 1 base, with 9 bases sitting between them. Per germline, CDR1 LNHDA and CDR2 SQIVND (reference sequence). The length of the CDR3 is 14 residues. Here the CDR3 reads CASSIGPQNTEAFF. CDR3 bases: TGTGCCAGTAGTATCGGCCCGCAGAACACTGAAGCTTTCTTT.

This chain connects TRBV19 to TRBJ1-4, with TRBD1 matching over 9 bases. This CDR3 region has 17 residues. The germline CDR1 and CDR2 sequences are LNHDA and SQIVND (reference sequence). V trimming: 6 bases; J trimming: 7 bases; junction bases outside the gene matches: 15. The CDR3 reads CASRVRDRDVVGEKLFF. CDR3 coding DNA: TGTGCCAGTAGGGTGCGGGACAGGGACGTCGTCGGTGAAAAACTGTTTTTT. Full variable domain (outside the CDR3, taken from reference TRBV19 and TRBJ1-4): DGGITQSPKYLFRKEGQNVTLSCEQNLNHDAMYWYRQDPGQGLRLIYYSQIVNDFQKGDIAEGYSVSREKKESFPLTVTSAQKNPTAFYLCASRVRDRDVVGEKLFFGSGTQLSVL.

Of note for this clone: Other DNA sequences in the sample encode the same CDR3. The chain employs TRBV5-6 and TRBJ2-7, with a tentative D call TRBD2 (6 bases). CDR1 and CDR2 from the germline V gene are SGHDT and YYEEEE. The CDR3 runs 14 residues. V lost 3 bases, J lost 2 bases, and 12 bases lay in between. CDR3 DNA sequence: TGTGCCAGCAGCTCCGGGACTGGGGCCTACGAGCAGTACTTC. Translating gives CASSSGTGAYEQYF.

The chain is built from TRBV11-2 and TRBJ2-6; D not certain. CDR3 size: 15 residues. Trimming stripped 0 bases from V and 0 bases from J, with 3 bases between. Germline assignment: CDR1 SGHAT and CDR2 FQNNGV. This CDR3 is CASSLDGSGANVLTF. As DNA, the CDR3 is TGTGCCAGCAGCTTAGACGGCTCTGGGGCCAACGTCCTGACTTTC.

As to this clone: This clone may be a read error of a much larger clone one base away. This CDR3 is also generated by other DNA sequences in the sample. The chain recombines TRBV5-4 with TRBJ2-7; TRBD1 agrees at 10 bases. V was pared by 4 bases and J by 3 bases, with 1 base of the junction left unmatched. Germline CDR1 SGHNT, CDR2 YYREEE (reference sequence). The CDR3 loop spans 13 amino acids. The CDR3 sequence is CASSRDRGYEQYF. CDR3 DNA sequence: TGTGCCAGCAGCAGGGACAGGGGCTACGAGCAGTACTTC.

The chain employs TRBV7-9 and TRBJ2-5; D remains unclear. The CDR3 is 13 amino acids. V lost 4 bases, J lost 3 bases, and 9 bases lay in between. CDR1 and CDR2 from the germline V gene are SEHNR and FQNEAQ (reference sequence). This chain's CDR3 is CASSWWQEETQYF. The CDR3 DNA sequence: TGTGCCAGCAGCTGGTGGCAGGAAGAGACCCAGTACTTC.

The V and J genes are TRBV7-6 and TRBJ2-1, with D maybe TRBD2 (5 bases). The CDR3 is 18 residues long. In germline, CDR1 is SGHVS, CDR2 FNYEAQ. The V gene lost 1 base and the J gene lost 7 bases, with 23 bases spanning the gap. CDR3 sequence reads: CASSLVGPYGGLGNEQFF. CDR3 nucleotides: TGTGCCAGCAGCTTAGTAGGGCCGTACGGCGGGTTGGGAAATGAGCAGTTCTTC.

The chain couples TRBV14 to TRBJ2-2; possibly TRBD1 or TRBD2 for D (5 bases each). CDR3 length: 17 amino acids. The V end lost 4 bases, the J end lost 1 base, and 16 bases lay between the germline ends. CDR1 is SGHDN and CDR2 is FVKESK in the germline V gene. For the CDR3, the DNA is TGTGCCAGCAGCCCGAATTCGGGGCATTGGAACACCGGGGAGCTGTTTTTT. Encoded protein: CASSPNSGHWNTGELFF.

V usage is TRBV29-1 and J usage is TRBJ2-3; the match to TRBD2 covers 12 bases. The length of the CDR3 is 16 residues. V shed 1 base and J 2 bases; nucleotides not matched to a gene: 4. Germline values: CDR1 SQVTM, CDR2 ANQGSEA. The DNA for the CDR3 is TGCAGCGTTGAAGCCTGGACTAGCGGGAACACAGATACGCAGTATTTT. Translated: CSVEAWTSGNTDTQYF.

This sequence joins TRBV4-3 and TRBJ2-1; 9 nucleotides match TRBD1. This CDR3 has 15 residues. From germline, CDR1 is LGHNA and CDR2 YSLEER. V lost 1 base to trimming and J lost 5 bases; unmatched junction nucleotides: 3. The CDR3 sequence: CASSQVGQGNNEQFF. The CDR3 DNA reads TGCGCCAGCAGCCAAGTGGGACAGGGCAACAATGAGCAGTTCTTC.